This T cell receptor beta chain was captured by sequencing in a study of T-cell reconstitution after alpha-beta-depleted transplantation in children. During its preparation, the TCRbeta library received unique molecular identifiers. A single record per CDR3 protein comes from TCRdb applying MiXCR to the PCR reads. The table lists about 440,000 distinct CDR3 sequences, approximately 42% of them singletons. Regarding this clonotype: The antigen remains unidentified.

Germline V lookup: CDR1 SGHRS, CDR2 YFSETQ. CDR3 length equals 11 residues. V shed 6 bases and J shed 2 bases, with 5 bases lying between them. Notes on the study in general: One year after transplant, T-cell counts and diversity came mostly from newly produced T cells.

The chain recombines TRBV5-1 with TRBJ2-5; D is unresolved. Material: PBMCs, obtained before TCRalphabeta/CD19-depleted stem cell transplant. The source is a girl aged 2-15 years with aplastic anemia, due to receive a stem cell transplant. The CDR3 here is CASTKQETQYF. The CDR3 region has the DNA TGCGCCAGCACGAAACAAGAGACCCAGTACTTC. Looking up the rest from reference TRBV5-1 and TRBJ2-5 gives the full variable domain: KAGVTQTPRYLIKTRGQQVTLSCSPISGHRSVSWYQQTPGQGLQFLFEYFSETQRNKGNFPGRFSGRQFSNSRSEMNVSTLELGDSALYLCASTKQETQYFGPGTRLLVL.